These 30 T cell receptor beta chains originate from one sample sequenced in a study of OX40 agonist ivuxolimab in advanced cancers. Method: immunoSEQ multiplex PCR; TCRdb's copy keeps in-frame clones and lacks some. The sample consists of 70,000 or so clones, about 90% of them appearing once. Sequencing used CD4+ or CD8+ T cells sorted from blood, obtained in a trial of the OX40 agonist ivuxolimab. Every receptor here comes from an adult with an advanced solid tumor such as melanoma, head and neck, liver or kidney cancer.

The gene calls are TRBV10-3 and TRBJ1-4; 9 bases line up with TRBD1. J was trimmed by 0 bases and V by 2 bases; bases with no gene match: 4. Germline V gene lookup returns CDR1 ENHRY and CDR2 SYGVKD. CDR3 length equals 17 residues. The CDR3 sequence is CAISEGQGIATNEKLFF. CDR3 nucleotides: TGTGCCATCAGTGAGGGACAGGGGATAGCAACTAATGAAAAACTGTTTTTT.

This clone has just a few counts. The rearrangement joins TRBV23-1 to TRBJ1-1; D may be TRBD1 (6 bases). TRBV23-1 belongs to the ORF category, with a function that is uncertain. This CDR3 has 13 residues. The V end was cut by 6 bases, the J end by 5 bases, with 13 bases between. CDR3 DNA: TGCGCCAGCAGAAAACAGGGTGTTACTGAAGCTTTCTTT. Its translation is CASRKQGVTEAFF.

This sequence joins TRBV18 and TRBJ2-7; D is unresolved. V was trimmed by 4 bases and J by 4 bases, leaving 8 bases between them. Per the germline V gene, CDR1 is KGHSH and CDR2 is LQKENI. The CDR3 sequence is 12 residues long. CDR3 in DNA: TGTGCCAGCTCACACGACTCATACGAGCAGTACTTC. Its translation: CASSHDSYEQYF.

The CDR3 region has the DNA TGTGCCAGTAGTTTAATAGCGGGAGCCCCTAACAATGAGCAGTTCTTC. The encoded protein is CASSLIAGAPNNEQFF. The chain carries TRBV19 and TRBJ2-1; 9 bases are shared with TRBD2. V shed 5 bases and J 5 bases; nucleotides not matched to a gene: 10. CDR1 and CDR2 (germline): LNHDA, SQIVND (reference sequence). The CDR3 length is 16 residues.

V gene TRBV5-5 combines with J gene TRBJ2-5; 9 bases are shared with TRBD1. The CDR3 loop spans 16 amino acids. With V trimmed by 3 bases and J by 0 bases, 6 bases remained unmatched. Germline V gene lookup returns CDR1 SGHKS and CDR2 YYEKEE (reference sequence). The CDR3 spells CASSSVGTGYQETQYF. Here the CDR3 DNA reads TGTGCCAGCAGCTCTGTCGGGACAGGGTACCAAGAGACCCAGTACTTC.

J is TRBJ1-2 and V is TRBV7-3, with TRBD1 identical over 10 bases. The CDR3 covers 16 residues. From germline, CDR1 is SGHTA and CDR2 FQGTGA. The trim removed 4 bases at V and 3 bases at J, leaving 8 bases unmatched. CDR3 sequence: CASSYGQGGTDYGYTF. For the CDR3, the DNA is TGTGCCAGCAGCTACGGACAGGGGGGAACGGACTATGGCTACACCTTC.

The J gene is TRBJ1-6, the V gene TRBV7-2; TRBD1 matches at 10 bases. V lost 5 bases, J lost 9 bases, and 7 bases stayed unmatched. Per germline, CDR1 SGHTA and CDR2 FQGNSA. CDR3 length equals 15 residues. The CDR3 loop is CASSVSGTGVSPLHF. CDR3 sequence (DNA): TGTGCCAGCAGCGTTAGCGGGACAGGGGTTTCACCCCTCCACTTT.

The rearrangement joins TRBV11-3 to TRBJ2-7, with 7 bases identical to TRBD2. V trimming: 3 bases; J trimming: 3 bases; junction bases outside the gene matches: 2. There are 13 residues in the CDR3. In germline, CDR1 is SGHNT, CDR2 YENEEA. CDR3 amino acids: CASSFRGSYEQYF. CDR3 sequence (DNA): TGTGCCAGCAGCTTTCGCGGGAGCTACGAGCAGTACTTC.

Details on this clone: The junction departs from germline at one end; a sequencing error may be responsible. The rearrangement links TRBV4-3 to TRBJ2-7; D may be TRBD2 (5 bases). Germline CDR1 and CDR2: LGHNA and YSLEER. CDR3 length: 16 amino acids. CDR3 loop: CAGSQDLAGATYEQYF. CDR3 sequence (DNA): TGCGCCGGCAGCCAAGATCTGGCGGGCGCTACCTACGAGCAGTACTTC.

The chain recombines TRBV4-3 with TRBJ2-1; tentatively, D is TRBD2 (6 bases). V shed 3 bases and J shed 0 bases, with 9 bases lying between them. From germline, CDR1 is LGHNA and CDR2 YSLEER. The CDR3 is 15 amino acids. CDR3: CASSHAGSSYNEQFF. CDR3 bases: TGCGCCAGCAGCCACGCGGGAAGCTCCTACAATGAGCAGTTCTTC.

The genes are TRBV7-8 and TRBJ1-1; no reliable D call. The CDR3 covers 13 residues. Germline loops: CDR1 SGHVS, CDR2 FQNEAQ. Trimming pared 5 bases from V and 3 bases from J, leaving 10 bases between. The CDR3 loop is CASSQPGDTEAFF. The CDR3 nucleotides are TGTGCCAGCAGCCAACCCGGGGACACTGAAGCTTTCTTT.

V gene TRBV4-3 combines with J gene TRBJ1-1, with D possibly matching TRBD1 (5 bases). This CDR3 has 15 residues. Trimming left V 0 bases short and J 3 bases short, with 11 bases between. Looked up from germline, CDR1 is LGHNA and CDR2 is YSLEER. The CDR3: CASSQDKGPYTEAFF. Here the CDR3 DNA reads TGCGCCAGCAGCCAAGATAAGGGGCCTTACACTGAAGCTTTCTTT.

For the CDR3, the DNA is TGTGCCAGCAGCAATCAGGGACTAGCGGAACACGAGCAGTACTTC. Its translation is CASSNQGLAEHEQYF. The J gene is TRBJ2-7, the V gene TRBV21-1; the table's D call, TRBD2, was not checked against the DNA. TRBV21-1 is recorded as a pseudogene. The CDR3 length is 15 residues.

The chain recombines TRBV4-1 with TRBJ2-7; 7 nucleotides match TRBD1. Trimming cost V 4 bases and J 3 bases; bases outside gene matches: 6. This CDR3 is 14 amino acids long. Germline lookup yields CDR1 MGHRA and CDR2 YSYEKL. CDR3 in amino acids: CASSLGQDGYEQYF. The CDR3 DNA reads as TGCGCCAGCAGCCTCGGACAGGATGGCTACGAGCAGTACTTC.

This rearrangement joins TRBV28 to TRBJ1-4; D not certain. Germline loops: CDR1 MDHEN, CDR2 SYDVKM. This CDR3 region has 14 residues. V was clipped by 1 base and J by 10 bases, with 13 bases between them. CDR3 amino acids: CASSLLNLSAKLFF. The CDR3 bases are TGTGCCAGCAGTTTATTGAACCTGTCGGCAAAACTGTTTTTT.

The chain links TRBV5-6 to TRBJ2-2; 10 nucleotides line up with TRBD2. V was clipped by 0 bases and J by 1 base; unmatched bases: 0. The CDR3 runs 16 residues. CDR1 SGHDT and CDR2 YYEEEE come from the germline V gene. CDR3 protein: CASSLGLAGNTGELFF. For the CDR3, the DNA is TGTGCCAGCAGCTTGGGACTAGCGGGGAACACCGGGGAGCTGTTTTTT.

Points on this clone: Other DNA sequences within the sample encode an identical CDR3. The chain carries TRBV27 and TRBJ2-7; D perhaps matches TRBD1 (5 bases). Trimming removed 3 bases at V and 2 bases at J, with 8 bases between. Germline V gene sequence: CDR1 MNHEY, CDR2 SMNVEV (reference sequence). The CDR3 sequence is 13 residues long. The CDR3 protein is CASSLQGTYEQYF. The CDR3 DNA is TGTGCCAGCAGTTTGCAGGGAACCTACGAGCAGTACTTC.

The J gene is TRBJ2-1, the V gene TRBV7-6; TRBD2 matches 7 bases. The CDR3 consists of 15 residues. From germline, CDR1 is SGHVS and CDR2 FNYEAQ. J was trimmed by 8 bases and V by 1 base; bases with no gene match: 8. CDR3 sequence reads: CASSLGAGDVDEQFF. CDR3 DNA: TGTGCCAGCAGCTTAGGGGCGGGAGATGTCGATGAGCAGTTCTTC.

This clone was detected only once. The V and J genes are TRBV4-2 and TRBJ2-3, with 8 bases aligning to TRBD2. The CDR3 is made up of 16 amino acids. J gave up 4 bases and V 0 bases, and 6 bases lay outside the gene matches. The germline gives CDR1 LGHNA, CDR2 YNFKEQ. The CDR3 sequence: CASSQDPAGEADTQYF. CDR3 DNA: TGTGCCAGCAGCCAAGATCCAGCGGGAGAAGCAGATACGCAGTATTTT.

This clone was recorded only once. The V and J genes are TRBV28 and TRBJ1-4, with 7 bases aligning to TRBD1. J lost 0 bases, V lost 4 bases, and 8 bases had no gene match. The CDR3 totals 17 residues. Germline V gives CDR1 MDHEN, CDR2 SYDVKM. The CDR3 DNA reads TGTGCCAGCAGTTCGCCTTGGGACAGCGCAACTAATGAAAAACTGTTTTTT. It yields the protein CASSSPWDSATNEKLFF.

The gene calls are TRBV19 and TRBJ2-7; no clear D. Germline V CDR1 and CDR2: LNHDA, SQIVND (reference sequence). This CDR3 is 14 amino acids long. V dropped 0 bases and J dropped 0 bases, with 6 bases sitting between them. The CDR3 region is CASSIDSGSYEQYF. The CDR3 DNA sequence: TGTGCCAGTAGTATAGATTCGGGCTCCTACGAGCAGTACTTC.

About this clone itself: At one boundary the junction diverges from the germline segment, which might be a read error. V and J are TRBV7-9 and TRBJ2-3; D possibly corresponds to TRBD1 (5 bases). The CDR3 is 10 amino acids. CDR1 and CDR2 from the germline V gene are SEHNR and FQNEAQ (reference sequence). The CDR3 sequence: CASREDTQYF. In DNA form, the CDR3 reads TGTGCAAGCAGGGAAGATACGCAGTATTTT.

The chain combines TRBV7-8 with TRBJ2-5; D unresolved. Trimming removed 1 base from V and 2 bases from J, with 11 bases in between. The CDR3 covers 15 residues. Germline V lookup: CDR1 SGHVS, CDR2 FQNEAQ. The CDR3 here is CASSLVASQQETQYF. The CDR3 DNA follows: TGTGCCAGCAGCTTAGTTGCCAGCCAACAAGAGACCCAGTACTTC.

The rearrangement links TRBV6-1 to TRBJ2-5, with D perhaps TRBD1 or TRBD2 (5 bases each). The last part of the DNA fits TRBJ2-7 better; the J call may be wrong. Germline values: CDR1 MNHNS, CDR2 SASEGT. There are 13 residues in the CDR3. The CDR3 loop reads CASRGVATYEQYF. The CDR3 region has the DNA TGTGCCAGCAGGGGGGTAGCTACCTACGAGCAGTACTTC.

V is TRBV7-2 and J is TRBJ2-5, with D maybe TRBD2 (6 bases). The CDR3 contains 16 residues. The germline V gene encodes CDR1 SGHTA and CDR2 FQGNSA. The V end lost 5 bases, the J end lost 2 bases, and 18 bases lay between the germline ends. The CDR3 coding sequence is TGTGCCAGCAGCCCCGCGGGAAGCTACTCACAAGAGACCCAGTACTTC. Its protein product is CASSPAGSYSQETQYF.

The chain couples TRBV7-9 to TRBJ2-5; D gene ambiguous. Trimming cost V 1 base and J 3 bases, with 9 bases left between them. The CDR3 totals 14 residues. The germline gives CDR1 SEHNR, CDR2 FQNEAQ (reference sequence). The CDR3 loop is CASSLDLAEETQYF. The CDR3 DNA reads TGTGCCAGCAGCTTAGACCTGGCAGAAGAGACCCAGTACTTC.

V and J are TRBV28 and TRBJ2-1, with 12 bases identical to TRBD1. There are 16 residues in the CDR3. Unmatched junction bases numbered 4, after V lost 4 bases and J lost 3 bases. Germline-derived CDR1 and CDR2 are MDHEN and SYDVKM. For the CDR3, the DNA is TGTGCCAGCAGTTCCGGGACAGGGGGCTTCTACAATGAGCAGTTCTTC. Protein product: CASSSGTGGFYNEQFF.

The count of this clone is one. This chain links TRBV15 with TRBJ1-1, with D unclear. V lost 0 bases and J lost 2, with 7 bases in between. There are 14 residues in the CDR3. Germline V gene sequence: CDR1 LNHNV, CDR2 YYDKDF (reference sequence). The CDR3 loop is CATSREWGNTEAFF. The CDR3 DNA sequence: TGTGCCACCAGCAGAGAATGGGGAAACACTGAAGCTTTCTTT.

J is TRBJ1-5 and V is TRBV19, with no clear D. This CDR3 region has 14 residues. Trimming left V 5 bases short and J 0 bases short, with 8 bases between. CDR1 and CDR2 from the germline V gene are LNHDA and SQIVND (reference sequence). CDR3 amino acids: CASSWSYSNQPQHF. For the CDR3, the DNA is TGTGCCAGTAGTTGGTCCTATAGCAATCAGCCCCAGCATTTT.

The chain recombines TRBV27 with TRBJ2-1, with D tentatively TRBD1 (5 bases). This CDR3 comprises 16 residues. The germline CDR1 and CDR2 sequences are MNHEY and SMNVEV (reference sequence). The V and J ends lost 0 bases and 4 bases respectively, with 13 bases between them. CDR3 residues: CASSLSKVQGYNEQFF. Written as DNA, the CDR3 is TGTGCCAGCAGTTTATCGAAAGTCCAGGGATACAATGAGCAGTTCTTC.